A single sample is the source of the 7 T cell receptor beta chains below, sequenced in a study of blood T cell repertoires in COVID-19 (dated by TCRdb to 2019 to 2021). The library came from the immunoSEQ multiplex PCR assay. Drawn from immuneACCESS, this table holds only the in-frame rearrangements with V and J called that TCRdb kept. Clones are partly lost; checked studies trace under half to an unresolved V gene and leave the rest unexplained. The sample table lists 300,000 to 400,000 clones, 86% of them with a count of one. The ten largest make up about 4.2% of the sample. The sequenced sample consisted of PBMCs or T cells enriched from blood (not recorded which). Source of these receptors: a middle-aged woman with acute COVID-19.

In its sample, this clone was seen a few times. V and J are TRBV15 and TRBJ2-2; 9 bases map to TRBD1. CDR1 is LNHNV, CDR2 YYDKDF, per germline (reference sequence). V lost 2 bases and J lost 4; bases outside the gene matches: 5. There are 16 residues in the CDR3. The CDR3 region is CATSRYRGQGTGELFF. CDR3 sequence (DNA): TGTGCCACCAGCAGATACAGGGGGCAGGGCACCGGGGAGCTGTTTTTT.

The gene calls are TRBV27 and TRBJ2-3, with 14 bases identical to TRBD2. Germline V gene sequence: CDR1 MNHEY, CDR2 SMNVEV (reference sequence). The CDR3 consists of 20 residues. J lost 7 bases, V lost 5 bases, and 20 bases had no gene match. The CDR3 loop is CASSRFPLTGLAGGSYTQYF. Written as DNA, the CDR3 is TGTGCCAGCAGTCGTTTCCCGTTAACAGGACTAGCGGGGGGTTCGTATACGCAGTATTTT.

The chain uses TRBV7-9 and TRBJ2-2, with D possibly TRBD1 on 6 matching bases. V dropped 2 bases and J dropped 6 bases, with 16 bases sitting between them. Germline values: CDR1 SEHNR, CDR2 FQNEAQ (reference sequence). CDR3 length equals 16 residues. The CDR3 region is CASSLPPGATPGELFF. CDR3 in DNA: TGTGCCAGCAGCTTACCGCCAGGGGCCACGCCCGGGGAGCTGTTTTTT.

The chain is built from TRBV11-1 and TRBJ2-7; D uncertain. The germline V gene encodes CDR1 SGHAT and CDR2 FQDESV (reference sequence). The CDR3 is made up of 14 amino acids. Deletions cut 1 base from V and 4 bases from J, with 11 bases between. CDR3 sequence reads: CASSLGSLSYEQYF. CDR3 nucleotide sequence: TGTGCCAGCAGCTTAGGGAGTTTGAGTTACGAGCAGTACTTC. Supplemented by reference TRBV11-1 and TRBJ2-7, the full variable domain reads EAEVAQSPRYKITEKSQAVAFWCDPISGHATLYWYRQILGQGPELLVQFQDESVVDDSQLPKDRFSAERLKGVDSTLKIQPAELGDSAMYLCASSLGSLSYEQYFGPGTRLTVT.

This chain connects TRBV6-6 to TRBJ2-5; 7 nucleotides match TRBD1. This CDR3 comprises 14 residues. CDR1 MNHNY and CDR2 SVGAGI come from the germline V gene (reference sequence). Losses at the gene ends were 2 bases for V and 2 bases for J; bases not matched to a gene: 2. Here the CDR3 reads CASSYPGQQETQYF. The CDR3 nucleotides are TGTGCCAGCAGTTACCCGGGACAGCAAGAGACCCAGTACTTC.

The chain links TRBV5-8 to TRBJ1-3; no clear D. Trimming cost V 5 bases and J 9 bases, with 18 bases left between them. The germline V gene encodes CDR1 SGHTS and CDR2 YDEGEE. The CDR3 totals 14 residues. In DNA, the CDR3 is TGTGCCAGCAGGCGAAGAACCGAAGCAAGCACCATATATTTT. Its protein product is CASRRRTEASTIYF.

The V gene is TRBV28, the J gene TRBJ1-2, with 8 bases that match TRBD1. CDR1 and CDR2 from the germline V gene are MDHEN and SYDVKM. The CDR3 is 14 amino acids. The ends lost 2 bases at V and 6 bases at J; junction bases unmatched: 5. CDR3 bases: TGTGCCAGCAGTTTAGGAGGACAGGGCCATGGCTACACCTTC. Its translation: CASSLGGQGHGYTF.